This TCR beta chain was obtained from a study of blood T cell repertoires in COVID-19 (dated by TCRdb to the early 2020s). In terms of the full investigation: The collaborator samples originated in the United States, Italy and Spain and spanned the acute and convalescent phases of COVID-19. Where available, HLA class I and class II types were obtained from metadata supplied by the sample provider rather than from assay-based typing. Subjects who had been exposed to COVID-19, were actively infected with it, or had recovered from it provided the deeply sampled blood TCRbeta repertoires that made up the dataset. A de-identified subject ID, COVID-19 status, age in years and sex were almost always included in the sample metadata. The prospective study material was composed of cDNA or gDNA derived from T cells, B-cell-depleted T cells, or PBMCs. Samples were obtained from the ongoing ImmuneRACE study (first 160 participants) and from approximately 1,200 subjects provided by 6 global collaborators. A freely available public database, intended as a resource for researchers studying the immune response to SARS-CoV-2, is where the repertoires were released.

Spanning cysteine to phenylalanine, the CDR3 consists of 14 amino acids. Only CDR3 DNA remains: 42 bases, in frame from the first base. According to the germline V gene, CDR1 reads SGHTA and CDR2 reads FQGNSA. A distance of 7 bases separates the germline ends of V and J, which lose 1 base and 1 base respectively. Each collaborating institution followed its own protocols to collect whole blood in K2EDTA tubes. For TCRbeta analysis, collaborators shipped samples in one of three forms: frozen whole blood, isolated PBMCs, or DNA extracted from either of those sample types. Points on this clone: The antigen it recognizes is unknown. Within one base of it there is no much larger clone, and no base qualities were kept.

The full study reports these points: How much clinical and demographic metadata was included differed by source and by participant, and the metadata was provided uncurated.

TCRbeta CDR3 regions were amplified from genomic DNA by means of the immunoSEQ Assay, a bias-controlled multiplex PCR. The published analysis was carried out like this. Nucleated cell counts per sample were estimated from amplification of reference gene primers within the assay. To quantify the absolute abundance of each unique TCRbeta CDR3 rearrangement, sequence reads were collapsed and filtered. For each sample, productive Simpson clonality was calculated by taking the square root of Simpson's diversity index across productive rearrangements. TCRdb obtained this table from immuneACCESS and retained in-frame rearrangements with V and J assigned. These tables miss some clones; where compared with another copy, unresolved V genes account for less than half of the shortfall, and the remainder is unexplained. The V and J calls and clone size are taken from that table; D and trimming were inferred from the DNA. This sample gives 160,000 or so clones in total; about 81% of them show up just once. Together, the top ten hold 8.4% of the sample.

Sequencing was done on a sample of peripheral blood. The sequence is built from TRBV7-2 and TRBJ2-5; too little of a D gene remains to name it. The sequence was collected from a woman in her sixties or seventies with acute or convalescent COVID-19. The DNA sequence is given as TGTGCCAGCAGCTTAGGGGCGATCCAAGAGACCCAGTACTTC. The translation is CASSLGAIQETQYF. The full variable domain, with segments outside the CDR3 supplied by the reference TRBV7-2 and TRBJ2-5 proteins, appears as GAGVSQSPSNKVTEKGKDVELRCDPISGHTALYWYRQSLGQGLEFLIYFQGNSAPDKSGLPSDRFSAERTGGSVSTLTIQRTQQEDSAVYLCASSLGAIQETQYFGPGTRLLVL.